One T cell receptor (beta chain) is described in this entry. This entry comes from a study of blood T cell repertoires in COVID-19. Background on the study: The United States, Italy and Spain provided the acute and convalescent COVID-19 samples. The analysed material was cDNA or gDNA that came from T cells, B-cell-depleted T cells, or PBMCs.

In the original processing: Amplification with reference gene primers provided the estimates of nucleated cell counts. TCRdb's table, derived via immunoSEQ multiplex PCR, lists solely in-frame clones and lacks some. V and J calls and clone size are given by that table; D and trimming were obtained from the DNA. Among a few hundred thousand clones listed, 84% were seen once. The CDR3 is 13 residues long. V shed 6 bases and J shed 8 bases, with 16 bases lying between them. Germline CDR1 reads SEHNR; CDR2 reads FQNEAQ (reference sequence). The chain carries TRBV7-9 and TRBJ1-2, with D unclear. The sequence derives from a human donor in a cohort sampled during active COVID-19. The specimen was peripheral blood. CDR3 nucleotide sequence: TGTGCCAGCAGTTCAATCCCACTCGGGGGCTACACCTTC. Protein: CASSSIPLGGYTF.